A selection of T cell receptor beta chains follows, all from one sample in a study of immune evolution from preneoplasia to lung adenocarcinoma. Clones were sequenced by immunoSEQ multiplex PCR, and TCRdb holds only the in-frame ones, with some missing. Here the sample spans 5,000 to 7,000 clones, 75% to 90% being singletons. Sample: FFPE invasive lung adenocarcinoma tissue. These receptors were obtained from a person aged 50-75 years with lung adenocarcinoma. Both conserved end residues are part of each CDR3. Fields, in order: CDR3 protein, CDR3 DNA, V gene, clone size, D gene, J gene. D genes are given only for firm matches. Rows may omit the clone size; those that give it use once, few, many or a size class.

CDR3 protein: CASSQDVARDEQYF
CDR3 DNA: TGCGCCAGCAGCCAAGATGTCGCGAGGGACGAGCAGTACTTC
V gene: TRBV4-1
clone size: .
D gene: .
J gene: TRBJ2-7

CDR3 protein: CATSRKLAEYEQYF
CDR3 DNA: TGTGCCACCAGCAGAAAACTAGCGGAATACGAGCAGTACTTC
V gene: TRBV15
clone size: .
D gene: TRBD2
J gene: TRBJ2-7

CDR3 protein: CASHKRGTDTQYF
CDR3 DNA: TGTGCCAGCCACAAGCGGGGCACAGATACGCAGTATTTT
V gene: TRBV2
clone size: .
D gene: .
J gene: TRBJ2-3

CDR3 protein: CASSPTITDTQYF
CDR3 DNA: TGTGCCAGCAGCCCCACCATCACAGATACGCAGTATTTT
V gene: TRBV7-9
clone size: .
D gene: .
J gene: TRBJ2-3

CDR3 protein: CSAESEGWHF
CDR3 DNA: TGCAGTGCTGAAAGTGAGGGCTGGCATTTT
V gene: TRBV20-1
clone size: .
D gene: .
J gene: TRBJ2-3

CDR3 protein: CASRDRDISEAFF
CDR3 DNA: TGCGCCAGCAGGGACCGGGACATTTCTGAAGCTTTCTTT
V gene: TRBV10-1
clone size: once
D gene: .
J gene: TRBJ1-1

CDR3 protein: CASNPANTGELFF
CDR3 DNA: TGCGCCAGCAATCCGGCGAACACCGGGGAGCTGTTTTTT
V gene: TRBV5-1
clone size: .
D gene: .
J gene: TRBJ2-2

CDR3 protein: CASSPGLELNQPQHF
CDR3 DNA: TGTGCCAGCAGCCCGGGCCTTGAATTAAATCAGCCCCAGCATTTT
V gene: TRBV9
clone size: .
D gene: .
J gene: TRBJ1-5

CDR3 protein: CASSLGREYEQYF
CDR3 DNA: TGTGCCAGCAGCTTGGGACGGGAATACGAGCAGTACTTC
V gene: TRBV5-4
clone size: .
D gene: .
J gene: TRBJ2-7

CDR3 protein: CASSTPGLAVGEQFF
CDR3 DNA: TGTGCCAGCAGCACACCGGGACTAGCGGTTGGGGAGCAGTTCTTC
V gene: TRBV5-6
clone size: .
D gene: TRBD2
J gene: TRBJ2-1

CDR3 protein: CASSLDNEKLFF
CDR3 DNA: TGCGCCAGCAGCTTGGATAATGAAAAACTGTTTTTT
V gene: TRBV5-1
clone size: .
D gene: .
J gene: TRBJ1-4

CDR3 protein: CASSQSGTGLTDTQYF
CDR3 DNA: TGTGCCAGCAGCCAATCCGGGACAGGATTAACAGATACGCAGTATTTT
V gene: TRBV16
clone size: .
D gene: TRBD1
J gene: TRBJ2-3

CDR3 protein: CAWSSRTGKRNTIYF
CDR3 DNA: TGTGCCTGGAGCTCACGGACGGGGAAAAGAAACACCATATATTTT
V gene: TRBV30
clone size: .
D gene: .
J gene: TRBJ1-3

CDR3 protein: CASRPFGRRDEQFF
CDR3 DNA: TGTGCCAGCAGACCGTTTGGAAGACGCGATGAGCAGTTCTTC
V gene: TRBV2
clone size: few
D gene: .
J gene: TRBJ2-1

CDR3 protein: CASSYFSGTYEQYF
CDR3 DNA: TGTGCCAGCAGCTACTTTAGCGGGACTTACGAGCAGTACTTC
V gene: TRBV11-2
clone size: .
D gene: TRBD2
J gene: TRBJ2-7

CDR3 protein: CSVERTWNQETQYF
CDR3 DNA: TGCAGCGTTGAACGGACTTGGAACCAAGAGACCCAGTACTTC
V gene: TRBV29-1
clone size: once
D gene: .
J gene: TRBJ2-5

CDR3 protein: CASVSSNQPQHF
CDR3 DNA: TGTGCCAGCGTTTCTAGCAATCAGCCCCAGCATTTT
V gene: TRBV6-1
clone size: .
D gene: .
J gene: TRBJ1-5

CDR3 protein: CASSLTGFSGNTIYF
CDR3 DNA: TGTGCCAGCAGCCTAACAGGATTCTCTGGAAACACCATATATTTT
V gene: TRBV11-2
clone size: .
D gene: .
J gene: TRBJ1-3

CDR3 protein: CASSGGSAQETQYF
CDR3 DNA: TGTGCCAGCAGTGGGGGGTCAGCGCAAGAGACCCAGTACTTC
V gene: TRBV2
clone size: .
D gene: .
J gene: TRBJ2-5

CDR3 protein: CASSLSREPPGEQFF
CDR3 DNA: TGTGCCAGCAGCTTATCGCGGGAGCCGCCGGGTGAGCAGTTCTTC
V gene: TRBV11-2
clone size: .
D gene: TRBD2
J gene: TRBJ2-1

CDR3 protein: CAWRVTGFGETQYF
CDR3 DNA: TGTGCCTGGAGGGTAACAGGGTTTGGAGAGACCCAGTACTTC
V gene: TRBV30
clone size: .
D gene: .
J gene: TRBJ2-5

CDR3 protein: CASGGTLMLGEQYF
CDR3 DNA: TGTGCCAGCGGGGGGACCTTAATGTTAGGCGAGCAGTACTTC
V gene: TRBV28
clone size: .
D gene: .
J gene: TRBJ2-7

CDR3 protein: CASRKGDAATNYGYTF
CDR3 DNA: TGTGCCAGTAGGAAAGGGGACGCGGCAACTAACTATGGCTACACCTTC
V gene: TRBV19
clone size: .
D gene: .
J gene: TRBJ1-2

CDR3 protein: CASSPQGAQGETQYF
CDR3 DNA: TGTGCCAGCTCACCACAGGGGGCCCAGGGGGAGACCCAGTACTTC
V gene: TRBV18
clone size: .
D gene: TRBD1
J gene: TRBJ2-5

CDR3 protein: CASSNHDRGPYEQYF
CDR3 DNA: TGTGCCAGCAGTAACCATGACAGGGGGCCCTACGAGCAGTACTTC
V gene: TRBV6-6
clone size: .
D gene: TRBD1
J gene: TRBJ2-7

CDR3 protein: CASSSTGGSSYNEQFF
CDR3 DNA: TGCGCCAGCAGCTCGACGGGGGGAAGCTCCTACAATGAGCAGTTCTTC
V gene: TRBV5-1
clone size: .
D gene: TRBD2
J gene: TRBJ2-1

CDR3 protein: CASSLYREETEQYF
CDR3 DNA: TGTGCCAGCAGTTTGTATCGGGAGGAGACCGAGCAGTACTTC
V gene: TRBV28
clone size: .
D gene: TRBD2
J gene: TRBJ2-7

CDR3 protein: CASSLGGIEQFF
CDR3 DNA: TGTGCCAGCAGTTTAGGGGGGATTGAGCAGTTCTTC
V gene: TRBV27
clone size: .
D gene: .
J gene: TRBJ2-1

CDR3 protein: CASSPTGQPNQPQHF
CDR3 DNA: TGTGCCAGCTCACCAACAGGACAACCCAATCAGCCCCAGCATTTT
V gene: TRBV18
clone size: few
D gene: .
J gene: TRBJ1-5

CDR3 protein: CTSSKTGADTEAFF
CDR3 DNA: TGTACCAGCAGTAAAACAGGGGCCGACACTGAAGCTTTCTTT
V gene: TRBV6-1
clone size: .
D gene: TRBD1
J gene: TRBJ1-1

CDR3 protein: CASSSQQGVREKLFF
CDR3 DNA: TGTGCCAGCAGCTCGCAACAGGGGGTTCGGGAAAAACTGTTTTTT
V gene: TRBV7-9
clone size: .
D gene: TRBD1
J gene: TRBJ1-4

CDR3 protein: CASSLSGLGGRFGSTDTQYF
CDR3 DNA: TGTGCCAGCAGTTTATCCGGCCTGGGCGGGAGGTTCGGAAGCACAGATACGCAGTATTTT
V gene: TRBV28
clone size: .
D gene: TRBD2
J gene: TRBJ2-3

CDR3 protein: CASSPRKPGQGTQETQYF
CDR3 DNA: TGTGCCAGCAGCCCACGAAAACCGGGACAAGGAACCCAAGAGACCCAGTACTTC
V gene: TRBV11-2
clone size: .
D gene: .
J gene: TRBJ2-5

CDR3 protein: CSAAREETQYF
CDR3 DNA: TGCAGTGCGGCCCGGGAAGAGACCCAGTACTTC
V gene: TRBV20-1
clone size: .
D gene: .
J gene: TRBJ2-5

CDR3 protein: CASSDRGYTDTQYF
CDR3 DNA: TGTGCCAGCAGTGACAGGGGATACACAGATACGCAGTATTTT
V gene: TRBV6-1
clone size: .
D gene: .
J gene: TRBJ2-3

CDR3 protein: CASSNPRTQHQETQYF
CDR3 DNA: TGTGCCAGCAGTAACCCGCGGACTCAGCATCAAGAGACCCAGTACTTC
V gene: TRBV6-4
clone size: .
D gene: .
J gene: TRBJ2-5

CDR3 protein: CASSLGRRYQETQYF
CDR3 DNA: TGTGCCAGCAGCTTGGGCAGGAGGTACCAAGAGACCCAGTACTTC
V gene: TRBV5-8
clone size: .
D gene: .
J gene: TRBJ2-5

CDR3 protein: CASSALGPVLYGYTF
CDR3 DNA: TGTGCCAGCAGTGCCCTCGGGCCGGTCCTCTATGGCTACACCTTC
V gene: TRBV6-1
clone size: .
D gene: .
J gene: TRBJ1-2

CDR3 protein: CASSLAAGFNTGELFF
CDR3 DNA: TGTGCCAGCAGCTTGGCGGCGGGGTTTAACACCGGGGAGCTGTTTTTT
V gene: TRBV5-4
clone size: .
D gene: .
J gene: TRBJ2-2

CDR3 protein: CASSYSTGGGTEAFF
CDR3 DNA: TGTGCCAGCAGTTACTCGACCGGCGGGGGAACTGAAGCTTTCTTT
V gene: TRBV6-6
clone size: .
D gene: .
J gene: TRBJ1-1

CDR3 protein: CASSESRSSGANNEQFF
CDR3 DNA: TGTGCCAGCAGTGAATCTAGGTCTAGCGGGGCGAACAATGAGCAGTTCTTC
V gene: TRBV25-1
clone size: few
D gene: TRBD2
J gene: TRBJ2-1

CDR3 protein: CAWSGQGGEQYF
CDR3 DNA: TGTGCCTGGAGTGGACAGGGGGGTGAGCAGTACTTC
V gene: TRBV30
clone size: .
D gene: TRBD1
J gene: TRBJ2-7

CDR3 protein: CASSPQGGDYEQYF
CDR3 DNA: TGTGCCAGCAGCCCACAGGGGGGAGACTACGAGCAGTACTTC
V gene: TRBV7-8
clone size: few
D gene: TRBD1
J gene: TRBJ2-7

CDR3 protein: CASSLVLAGDAEQFF
CDR3 DNA: TGCGCCAGCAGCTTGGTCCTAGCGGGAGACGCTGAGCAGTTCTTC
V gene: TRBV5-1
clone size: .
D gene: TRBD2
J gene: TRBJ2-1

CDR3 protein: CASTTGGNAGANVLTF
CDR3 DNA: TGTGCCAGCACGACAGGAGGTAACGCTGGGGCCAACGTCCTGACTTTC
V gene: TRBV2
clone size: .
D gene: .
J gene: TRBJ2-6